A selection of T cell receptor beta chains follows, all from one sample in a study of T cells in localized non-small cell lung cancer. Generated by immunoSEQ multiplex PCR, the TCRdb table keeps only in-frame clones and is missing some. In the table there are some 19,000 clones, about four fifths of which are singletons. The material was peripheral blood, obtained before any cancer treatment. The receptors here all came from a man aged 40-75 years with stage I lung adenocarcinoma. CDR3s include the opening cysteine and the closing phenylalanine or tryptophan. D genes are given only for firm matches. Clone size is shown for a subset of rows, as once, few, many or a class of expanded clone.

>TRBD1|TRBJ2-3|TRBV9|-
CASSSSQGADTQYF
TGTGCCAGCAGCTCATCCCAGGGGGCAGATACGCAGTATTTT
>-|TRBJ2-5|TRBV7-2|once
CASSLSRETQYF
TGTGCCAGCAGCTTATCAAGGGAGACCCAGTACTTC
>-|TRBJ2-3|TRBV28|-
CASSTTLSTDTQYF
TGTGCCAGCAGTACAACCCTGAGCACAGATACGCAGTATTTT
>-|TRBJ2-5|TRBV5-1|-
CASSQGGEETQYF
TGCGCCAGCAGCCAGGGGGGGGAAGAGACCCAGTACTTC
>TRBD1|TRBJ1-5|TRBV2|-
CASSRTGTNQPQHF
TGTGCCAGCAGTAGGACAGGGACGAATCAGCCCCAGCATTTT
>TRBD2|TRBJ2-7|TRBV4-1|-
CASSQGAGGRFSYEQYF
TGCGCCAGCAGCCAAGGTGCGGGGGGCCGTTTCTCCTACGAGCAGTACTTC
>-|TRBJ1-5|TRBV19|-
CASRPLDWNQPQHF
TGTGCCAGTAGGCCCCTGGATTGGAATCAGCCCCAGCATTTT
>-|TRBJ2-1|TRBV9|-
CASSVVGEGRGNEQFF
TGTGCCAGCAGCGTAGTAGGGGAAGGTAGGGGGAATGAGCAGTTCTTC
>TRBD1|TRBJ1-5|TRBV11-1|-
CASSEGQDQPQHF
TGTGCCAGCAGCGAGGGACAGGATCAGCCCCAGCATTTT
>-|TRBJ2-7|TRBV27|-
CASSLNQGYEQYF
TGTGCCAGCAGTTTGAATCAGGGCTACGAGCAGTACTTC
>-|TRBJ1-4|TRBV7-9|-
CASSPPTVQTNEKLFF
TGTGCCAGCAGCCCCCCGACAGTGCAGACTAATGAAAAACTGTTTTTT
>-|TRBJ2-3|TRBV6-1|-
CASITGDFSTDTQYF
TGTGCCAGCATTACAGGGGACTTTAGCACAGATACGCAGTATTTT
>-|TRBJ1-1|TRBV7-2|-
CASSLGQGKLPRTFF
TGTGCCAGCAGCTTAGGGCAGGGCAAACTTCCTAGAACTTTCTTT
>-|TRBJ1-4|TRBV29-1|-
CSAGEGVMSEKLFF
TGCAGCGCCGGGGAGGGAGTAATGAGCGAAAAACTGTTTTTT